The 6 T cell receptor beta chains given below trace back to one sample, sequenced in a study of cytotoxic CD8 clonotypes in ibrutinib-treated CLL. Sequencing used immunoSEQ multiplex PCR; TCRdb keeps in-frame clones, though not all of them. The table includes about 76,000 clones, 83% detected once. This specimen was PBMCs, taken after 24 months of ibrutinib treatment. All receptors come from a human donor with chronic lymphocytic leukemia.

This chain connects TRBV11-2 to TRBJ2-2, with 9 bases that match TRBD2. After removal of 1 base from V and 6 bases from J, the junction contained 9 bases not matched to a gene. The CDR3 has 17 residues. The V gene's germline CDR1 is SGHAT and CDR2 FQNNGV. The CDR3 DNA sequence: TGTGCCAGCAGCTTAGGGGTAGCGGGGGCGGTTCCCGGGGAGCTGTTTTTT. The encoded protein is CASSLGVAGAVPGELFF. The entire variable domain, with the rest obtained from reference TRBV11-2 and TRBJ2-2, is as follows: EAGVAQSPRYKIIEKRQSVAFWCNPISGHATLYWYQQILGQGPKLLIQFQNNGVVDDSQLPKDRFSAERLKGVDSTLKIQPAKLEDSAVYLCASSLGVAGAVPGELFFGEGSRLTVL.

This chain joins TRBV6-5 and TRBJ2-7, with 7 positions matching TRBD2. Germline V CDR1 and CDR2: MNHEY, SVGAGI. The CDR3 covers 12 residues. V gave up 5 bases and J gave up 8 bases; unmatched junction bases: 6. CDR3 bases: TGTGCCAGCAGTGAAGGGACTATCCAGCAGTACTTC. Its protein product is CASSEGTIQQYF.

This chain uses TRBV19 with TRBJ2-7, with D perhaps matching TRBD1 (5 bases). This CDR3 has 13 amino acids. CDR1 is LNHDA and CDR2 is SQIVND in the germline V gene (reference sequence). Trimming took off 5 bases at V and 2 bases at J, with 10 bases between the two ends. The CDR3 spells CASSQQAAYEQYF. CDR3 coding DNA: TGTGCCAGTAGTCAACAGGCCGCCTACGAGCAGTACTTC.

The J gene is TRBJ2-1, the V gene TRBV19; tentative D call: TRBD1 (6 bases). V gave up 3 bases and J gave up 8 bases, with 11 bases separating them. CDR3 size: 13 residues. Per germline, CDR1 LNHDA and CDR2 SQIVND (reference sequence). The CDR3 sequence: CASSIIRGDEQFF. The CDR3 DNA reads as TGTGCCAGTAGTATTATCAGGGGCGATGAGCAGTTCTTC. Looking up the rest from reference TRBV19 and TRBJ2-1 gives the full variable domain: DGGITQSPKYLFRKEGQNVTLSCEQNLNHDAMYWYRQDPGQGLRLIYYSQIVNDFQKGDIAEGYSVSREKKESFPLTVTSAQKNPTAFYLCASSIIRGDEQFFGPGTRLTVL.

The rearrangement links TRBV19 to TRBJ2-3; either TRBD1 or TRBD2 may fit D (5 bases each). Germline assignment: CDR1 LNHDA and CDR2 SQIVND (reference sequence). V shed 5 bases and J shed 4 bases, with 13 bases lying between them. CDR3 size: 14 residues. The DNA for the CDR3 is TGTGCCAGTAGTGTCGGTTGGGGGTCAGATACGCAGTATTTT. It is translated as CASSVGWGSDTQYF.

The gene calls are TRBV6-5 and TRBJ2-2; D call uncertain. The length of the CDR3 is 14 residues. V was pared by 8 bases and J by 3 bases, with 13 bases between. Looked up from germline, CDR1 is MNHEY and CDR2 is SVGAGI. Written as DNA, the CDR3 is TGTGCCAGCCGACGGCAATGGGACACCGGGGAGCTGTTTTTT. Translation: CASRRQWDTGELFF.